The 21 T cell receptor beta chains listed next were all sequenced from one sample in a study of cytomegalovirus exposure and HLA in healthy donors. PCR used 60 Vbeta primers and 13 Jbeta primers. Profiled with immunoSEQ multiplex PCR; TCRdb holds only in-frame clones, not every one. The sample consists of 100,000 to 150,000 clones, 83% of them appearing once. Sequencing was carried out using PBMCs. The receptors were sampled from a woman aged 40 to 50 in good health and CMV-seropositive.

The sample holds a few counts of this clone. This chain connects TRBV5-1 to TRBJ1-6, with 9 bases identical to TRBD1. The CDR3 contains 16 residues. Germline CDR1 SGHRS, CDR2 YFSETQ. Trimming removed 1 base from V and 6 bases from J; junction bases left unmatched: 5. The CDR3 DNA follows: TGCGCCAGCAGCTTGAGTCGGACAGGGGCTAATTCACCCCTCCACTTT. Its protein is CASSLSRTGANSPLHF.

This chain links TRBV4-2 with TRBJ1-3, with 10 bases fitting TRBD1. In germline, CDR1 is LGHNA, CDR2 YNFKEQ. The CDR3 extends over 17 amino acids. The trim removed 2 bases at V and 2 bases at J, leaving 6 bases unmatched. CDR3 DNA: TGTGCCAGCAGCCAAAACAGGGACAGGGGAGCTGGAAACACCATATATTTT. Translated, it gives CASSQNRDRGAGNTIYF.

The chain recombines TRBV6-5 with TRBJ2-1; possibly TRBD1 for D (6 bases). Trimming stripped 2 bases from V and 2 bases from J, with 10 bases between. The V gene's germline CDR1 is MNHEY and CDR2 SVGAGI. The CDR3 covers 15 residues. CDR3 nucleotide sequence: TGTGCCAGCAGTTACATGGCAGGGGCCTACAATGAGCAGTTCTTC. It specifies CASSYMAGAYNEQFF.

This clone was counted a single time. V usage is TRBV19 and J usage is TRBJ2-1; possibly TRBD2 for D (5 bases). With 10 bases removed from V and 7 bases from J, the gap between germline ends came to 14 bases. The CDR3 loop spans 12 amino acids. Germline CDR1 is LNHDA and CDR2 is SQIVND (reference sequence). CDR3 in amino acids: CATDTGLNEQFF. Here the CDR3 DNA reads TGTGCCACTGATACCGGACTTAATGAGCAGTTCTTC.

The chain uses TRBV6-5 and TRBJ1-1, with D possibly TRBD1 on 6 matching bases. This CDR3 region has 11 residues. Germline V gene sequence: CDR1 MNHEY, CDR2 SVGAGI. V was clipped by 5 bases and J by 7 bases, with 8 bases between them. The CDR3, as DNA: TGTGCCAGCAGTCGACAGGATGAAGCTTTCTTT. This encodes CASSRQDEAFF.

This sequence joins TRBV28 and TRBJ2-7, with a weak D call TRBD2 (5 bases). Germline CDR1 MDHEN, CDR2 SYDVKM. Trimming took off 5 bases at V and 2 bases at J, with 10 bases between the two ends. The CDR3 extends over 13 amino acids. The CDR3 loop is CASSDRGPYEQYF. The CDR3 DNA follows: TGTGCCAGCAGTGACCGGGGTCCCTACGAGCAGTACTTC. The complete variable domain, with remaining parts taken from reference TRBV28 and TRBJ2-7, reads DVKVTQSSRYLVKRTGEKVFLECVQDMDHENMFWYRQDPGLGLRLIYFSYDVKMKEKGDIPEGYSVSREKKERFSLILESASTNQTSMYLCASSDRGPYEQYFGPGTRLTVT.

V is TRBV4-2 and J is TRBJ2-7; 9 bases fit TRBD2. Germline values: CDR1 LGHNA, CDR2 YNFKEQ. The CDR3 runs 15 residues. V was pared by 1 base and J by 6 bases, with 7 bases of the junction left unmatched. The CDR3 region is CASSQGRTSVPEQYF. For the CDR3, the DNA is TGTGCCAGCAGCCAAGGAAGGACTAGCGTTCCCGAGCAGTACTTC.

This chain uses TRBV19 with TRBJ1-2, with D maybe TRBD1 (6 bases). Looked up from germline, CDR1 is LNHDA and CDR2 is SQIVND (reference sequence). This CDR3 is built from 14 residues. V was shortened by 3 bases and J by 6 bases, with 14 bases between the two germline ends. CDR3 sequence: CASSIRGRGDGYTF. The CDR3 region has the DNA TGTGCCAGTAGTATCCGAGGCAGGGGAGATGGCTACACCTTC. Together with reference TRBV19 and TRBJ1-2, the CDR3 gives the full variable domain: DGGITQSPKYLFRKEGQNVTLSCEQNLNHDAMYWYRQDPGQGLRLIYYSQIVNDFQKGDIAEGYSVSREKKESFPLTVTSAQKNPTAFYLCASSIRGRGDGYTFGSGTRLTVV.

V is TRBV5-6 and J is TRBJ1-2, with D maybe TRBD1 (6 bases). The CDR3 totals 14 residues. V lost 4 bases and J lost 3, with 13 bases in between. Germline CDR1 and CDR2: SGHDT and YYEEEE. The CDR3 protein is CASSAPGGYYGYTF. The CDR3 DNA reads TGTGCCAGCAGCGCCCCGGGGGGCTACTATGGCTACACCTTC.

The gene calls are TRBV6-5 and TRBJ1-1; TRBD1 matches at 9 bases. CDR1 is MNHEY and CDR2 is SVGAGI in the germline V gene. This CDR3 comprises 13 residues. The junction had 4 bases not matched to a gene; V was cut back by 0 bases and J by 11 bases. The CDR3 region is CASSYSGTGFAFF. The CDR3 nucleotides are TGTGCCAGCAGTTACTCGGGGACAGGGTTTGCTTTCTTT.

V usage is TRBV9 and J usage is TRBJ2-1; D gene unclear. CDR1 SGDLS and CDR2 YYNGEE come from the germline V gene. The CDR3 sequence is 12 residues long. V was cut by 2 bases and J by 9 bases, with 9 bases left in between. The CDR3 spells CASSVGLGEQFF. The CDR3, as DNA: TGTGCCAGCAGCGTGGGCTTGGGTGAGCAGTTCTTC.

This chain joins TRBV5-1 and TRBJ1-2, with 8 bases that match TRBD1. The V and J ends lost 3 bases and 4 bases, in that order; junction bases with no gene match: 11. This CDR3 has 16 amino acids. Looked up from germline, CDR1 is SGHRS and CDR2 is YFSETQ. CDR3 sequence (DNA): TGCGCCAGCAGCTATTCTACAGGGGGGGTTACCTATGGCTACACCTTC. This translates into CASSYSTGGVTYGYTF.

Of note for this clone: The identical CDR3 is also encoded by other nucleotide sequences in the sample. This rearrangement joins TRBV28 to TRBJ2-7; D may be TRBD2 (6 bases). CDR1 is MDHEN, CDR2 SYDVKM, per germline. V lost 6 bases to trimming and J lost 7 bases, with 22 bases between them. The length of the CDR3 is 15 residues. The CDR3 loop is CASRFRTSGLGEQYF. In nucleotides, the CDR3 is TGTGCCAGCAGGTTTCGGACCAGCGGGTTGGGGGAGCAGTACTTC.

This chain uses TRBV6-1 with TRBJ2-4; no firm D call. V lost 6 bases, J lost 1 base, and 10 bases lay in between. The CDR3 sequence is 14 residues long. Germline lookup yields CDR1 MNHNS and CDR2 SASEGT. The CDR3 is CASRNDIAKNIQYF. The CDR3 DNA reads TGTGCCAGCAGAAACGACATTGCCAAAAACATTCAGTACTTC.

This chain joins TRBV5-1 and TRBJ1-3; TRBD1 aligns across 9 bases. This CDR3 has 15 residues. Per germline, CDR1 SGHRS and CDR2 YFSETQ. After removal of 0 bases from V and 3 bases from J, the junction contained 1 base not matched to a gene. The CDR3 nucleotides read TGCGCCAGCAGCTTGGGGGACAGGGATGGAAACACCATATATTTT. Encoded protein: CASSLGDRDGNTIYF.

The chain joins TRBV12-5 to TRBJ1-2; the match to TRBD1 covers 7 bases. This CDR3 is built from 16 residues. Germline V gene lookup returns CDR1 LGHNT and CDR2 FRNRAP. V gave up 2 bases and J gave up 8 bases; unmatched junction bases: 14. The CDR3 here is CASGLPHVRDSAGYTF. The CDR3 nucleotides read TGTGCTAGTGGTTTGCCCCACGTCCGGGACAGTGCAGGCTACACCTTC.

The chain recombines TRBV7-6 with TRBJ2-7; TRBD2 agrees at 7 bases. The CDR3 extends over 15 amino acids. Losses at the gene ends were 4 bases for V and 4 bases for J; bases not matched to a gene: 10. Germline V gene sequence: CDR1 SGHVS, CDR2 FNYEAQ. CDR3 loop: CASSSTLAPKYEQYF. The CDR3, as DNA: TGTGCCAGCAGCTCGACACTAGCGCCAAAGTACGAGCAGTACTTC. The full variable domain, rest sourced from reference TRBV7-6 and TRBJ2-7, is GAGVSQSPRYKVTKRGQDVALRCDPISGHVSLYWYRQALGQGPEFLTYFNYEAQQDKSGLPNDRFSAERPEGSISTLTIQRTEQRDSAMYRCASSSTLAPKYEQYFGPGTRLTVT.

This chain uses TRBV5-1 with TRBJ1-3; TRBD1 aligns across 7 bases. CDR1 SGHRS and CDR2 YFSETQ come from the germline V gene. With 1 base clipped from V and 0 bases from J, the junction kept 7 bases outside the gene matches. The CDR3 runs 17 residues. The CDR3 nucleotides are TGCGCCAGCAGCTTGTCGGGACAGCCGTTCTCTGGAAACACCATATATTTT. Its translation: CASSLSGQPFSGNTIYF.

The rearrangement links TRBV5-4 to TRBJ2-1, with D unclear. The CDR3 is 11 amino acids. Germline lookup yields CDR1 SGHNT and CDR2 YYREEE (reference sequence). V lost 4 bases and J 5 bases, leaving 4 bases between the germline ends. The CDR3 reads CASSANNEQFF. CDR3 coding DNA: TGTGCCAGCAGCGCGAACAATGAGCAGTTCTTC.

The chain joins TRBV28 to TRBJ1-5; D gene unclear. This CDR3 comprises 15 residues. Germline-derived CDR1 and CDR2 are MDHEN and SYDVKM. V was cut by 2 bases and J by 3 bases, with 11 bases left in between. The CDR3 nucleotides read TGTGCCAGCAGTTTAAACAGCCTGCTCAATCAGCCCCAGCATTTT. It specifies CASSLNSLLNQPQHF.

The CDR3 region is CAISDSKGANYGYTF. In DNA form, the CDR3 reads TGTGCCATCAGTGATTCGAAGGGAGCTAACTATGGCTACACCTTC. The rearrangement uses TRBV10-3 and TRBJ1-2; unclear D gene. V lost 3 bases and J 0 bases, leaving 11 bases between the germline ends. Germline V gene sequence: CDR1 ENHRY, CDR2 SYGVKD. CDR3 size: 15 residues.